Listed below are T cell receptor beta chains from one sample, sequenced in a study of T cell responses to AZD1222 COVID-19 vaccine. TCRdb's table, derived via immunoSEQ multiplex PCR, lists solely in-frame clones and lacks some. Of approximately 150,000 clones listed, roughly 92% are singletons. The sample was peripheral blood, taken on day 0 of AZD1222 vaccination. The receptor source for this set is an adult in good health. CDR3s include the opening cysteine and the closing phenylalanine or tryptophan. D genes are given only for firm matches. Size is omitted from some rows. Given values are once, few, many or a class for expanded clones.

V	D	J	size	DNA	CDR3
TRBV6-5	.	TRBJ1-2	.	TGTGCCAGCAGTTGGCAGGGCGGCTACACCTTC	CASSWQGGYTF
TRBV29-1	TRBD1	TRBJ2-7	.	TGCAGCGTAGAAGGGACAGGGGGCTACGAGCAGTACTTC	CSVEGTGGYEQYF
TRBV4-2	TRBD1	TRBJ1-1	.	TGTGCCAGCAGCCAAGAGGGACAGGGTCCCATTCGCGACACTGAAGCTTTCTTT	CASSQEGQGPIRDTEAFF
TRBV12-5	.	TRBJ2-7	.	TGTGCTAGTGGTAACGGTCCATCCTACGAGCAGTACTTC	CASGNGPSYEQYF
TRBV6-2/TRBV6-3	.	TRBJ1-6	once	TGTGCCAGCAGTTATTTCCAGAATTCACCCCTCCACTTT	CASSYFQNSPLHF
TRBV7-9	TRBD2	TRBJ2-5	.	TGTGCCAGCAGCCCGCCCCGGACTAGCGGGGGAGAGACCCAGTACTTC	CASSPPRTSGGETQYF
TRBV19	.	TRBJ2-1	once	TGTGCCAGTAGTATTGGTTTAGGAGAAGTGTTCTTC	CASSIGLGEVFF
TRBV25-1	.	TRBJ1-2	.	TGTGCCAGCAGTGACCTACAGGGTTGGGATGGCTACACCTTC	CASSDLQGWDGYTF
TRBV11-2	.	TRBJ1-6	once	TGTGCCAGCAGCAAAGGGGCAGGGGTCGGTAATTCACCCCTCCACTTT	CASSKGAGVGNSPLHF
TRBV24-1	.	TRBJ2-5	.	TGTGCCACCAGTGATTTAACGACCCAGTACTTC	CATSDLTTQYF
TRBV5-1	.	TRBJ1-2	.	TGCGCCAGCAGCTTTCAGGGGTCCGATGGCTACACCTTC	CASSFQGSDGYTF
TRBV6-5	TRBD1	TRBJ1-2	.	TGTGCCAGCAGTTACCGGACAGGGGTTTATGGCTACACCTTC	CASSYRTGVYGYTF
TRBV5-1	TRBD2	TRBJ2-7	.	TGCGCCAGCACCCGGGCGGGCGGGAGCGAGGGGCAGTACTTC	CASTRAGGSEGQYF
TRBV5-6	TRBD1	TRBJ2-3	.	TGTGCCAGCAGCAGAATGACAGGGGGCCTCGGTGATACGCAGTATTTT	CASSRMTGGLGDTQYF
TRBV5-1	.	TRBJ1-5	.	TGCGCCAGCAGCTTGGGTAGAAATCAGCCCCAGCATTTT	CASSLGRNQPQHF
TRBV11-2	.	TRBJ2-1	.	TGTGCCAGCAGCCCTCTCATCGCAGACTACAATGAGCAGTTCTTC	CASSPLIADYNEQFF
TRBV11-3	TRBD2	TRBJ2-1	.	TGTGCCAGCAGCTCCGGGACTAGTGATGAGCAGTTCTTC	CASSSGTSDEQFF
TRBV10-3	.	TRBJ2-2	.	TGTGCCATCAGGCCGGGGGGCGTCACCGGGGAGCTGTTTTTT	CAIRPGGVTGELFF
TRBV7-3	TRBD2	TRBJ2-1	.	TGTGCCAGCAGCTTATCGGCTAGCGGGAGAGCTGAGCAGTTCTTC	CASSLSASGRAEQFF
TRBV7-9	.	TRBJ2-4	.	TGTGCCAGCAGCTTAGAGAGGGTGACCGACTTAGCCAAAAACATTCAGTACTTC	CASSLERVTDLAKNIQYF